This T cell receptor beta chain stems from a study of T cell responses to AZD1222 COVID-19 vaccine. Overall study findings and caveats: The breadth and depth of Spike-specific TCRs increased once two AZD1222 doses had been given. With dominance at 160-218 and 743-854, vaccine-associated CD4 TCRs spanned spike.

Here immunoSEQ multiplex PCR was the method, and the copy in TCRdb shows in-frame clones only, minus some. This table has about 140,000 clones, approximately 95% appearing once. Notes on this clone: Its antigen is as yet unknown.

The V gene's germline CDR1 is SEHNR and CDR2 FQNEAQ (reference sequence). The CDR3 contains 14 residues. Trimming removed 6 bases from V and 3 bases from J, with 11 bases in between. The TCR comes from an adult in good health. The gene calls are TRBV7-9 and TRBJ1-4; D is uncertain. Sequencing used peripheral blood, obtained on day 0 of MenACWY control vaccination. The CDR3 region is CASRPSKANEKLFF. The DNA of the CDR3 is TGTGCCAGCAGGCCCAGCAAGGCTAATGAAAAACTGTTTTTT. Variable domain in full (rest from reference TRBV7-9 and TRBJ1-4): DTGVSQNPRHKITKRGQNVTFRCDPISEHNRLYWYRQTLGQGPEFLTYFQNEAQLEKSRLLSDRFSAERPKGSFSTLEIQRTEQGDSAMYLCASRPSKANEKLFFGSGTQLSVL.